The clone carrying this T cell receptor beta chain occurred a few times. Antigen unknown. The length of the CDR3 is 14 residues. V lost 7 bases and J lost 4; bases outside the gene matches: 8. Germline V gene sequence: CDR1 SNHLY, CDR2 FYNNEI. This sample is part of a study of blood T cells in healthy people across ages. Together with a sample-barcoded 5' primer, a J-beta primer mix was included in a second PCR lasting about 6 to 11 cycles. Using its own MiXCR run on the 5' RACE reads, TCRdb lists one record per CDR3 protein. The sample consists of about 1.6 million distinct CDR3 sequences, 34% of them appearing once. Study-wide results and limits: Possibly, changes in expanded clonotypes were confounded because donor CMV status was unknown.

This sequence originates from a woman between 25 and 40 years old in good health. The V call is TRBV2, the J call TRBJ2-7, with TRBD1 matching over 9 bases. Sequencing was done on a sample of blood. The CDR3 sequence: CASIPGQGSYEQYF. The CDR3 DNA follows: TGTGCCAGCATCCCGGGACAGGGCTCGTACGAGCAGTACTTC. The variable domain in full, with the rest retrieved from reference TRBV2 and TRBJ2-7, is EPEVTQTPSHQVTQMGQEVILRCVPISNHLYFYWYRQILGQKVEFLVSFYNNEISEKSEIFDDQFSVERPDGSNFTLKIRSTKLEDSAMYFCASIPGQGSYEQYFGPGTRLTVT.